A single T cell receptor (beta chain) is shown here with its context. Its antigen is undetermined. DNA at approximately 200 ng, around 30,000 T cell genomes, went into sorted-subset replicate PCRs. This table comes from immunoSEQ multiplex PCR, and its TCRdb copy is limited to in-frame clones, with some not included. This table holds 2 million to 3 million clones, 93% found once. These data come from a study of shared clonotypes between healthy human individuals. General study results and limits: Sorted-subset sequencing was shown by rarefaction to be incomplete despite large depth.

All donors qualified as healthy HIV-negative adults and had experienced no recent acute infections or vaccinations. The sequence was obtained from a man between 18 and 29 years old in good health. Some clones in this sample may be carry-over from other donors' samples. Source material: naive CD4+ T cells from PBMCs. The subset: CD45RA+ positively selected.

CDR3 residues: CASSNNGRGTDSSYNEQFF. The CDR3 nucleotides are TGTGCCAGCAGCAATAACGGCAGGGGCACTGATAGCTCCTACAATGAGCAGTTCTTC. The chain recombines TRBV7-9 with TRBJ2-1; D possibly corresponds to TRBD1 (6 bases). CDR1 is SEHNR, CDR2 FQNEAQ, per germline (reference sequence). Trimming took 5 bases from V and 0 from J, leaving 23 bases between them. This CDR3 is built from 19 residues.